Listed here are 16 T cell receptor beta chains from one sample, sequenced in a study of blood T cell repertoires in COVID-19 (dated by TCRdb to the early 2020s). Library generation was performed with the immunoSEQ multiplex PCR assay. TCRdb carries this immuneACCESS record with in-frame sequences only. Its versions omit some clonotypes, under half of them owing to an unresolved V gene in the studies checked, with the rest unexplained. This sample has more than 300,000 clones in its table, and 90% to 95% of those were observed once. The top ten clones comprise around 3.9% of the sample. The sample consisted of PBMCs or T cells enriched from blood (not recorded which). The receptors were sampled from a woman in her thirties who had been exposed to COVID-19.

The chain is built from TRBV3-1 (or the pseudogene TRBV3-2) and TRBJ2-1; 11 bases line up with TRBD2. This CDR3 has 14 residues. J lost 16 bases, V lost 4 bases, and 12 bases had no gene match. From germline, CDR1 is LGHDT and CDR2 YNNKEL (reference sequence). The CDR3 DNA follows: TGTGCCAGCAGCCCCACACCCCCGACTAGCGGGGCCTTCTTC. Translating gives CASSPTPPTSGAFF.

The chain combines TRBV30 with TRBJ2-3; tentative D call: TRBD2 (6 bases). The V gene lost 5 bases and the J gene lost 6 bases, with 12 bases spanning the gap. The CDR3 consists of 12 residues. Per the germline V gene, CDR1 is GTSNPN and CDR2 is SVGIG (reference sequence). The CDR3 reads CAWRGLRDTQYF. CDR3 nucleotides: TGTGCCTGGCGGGGGTTGAGGGATACGCAGTATTTT.

V and J are TRBV19 and TRBJ1-1; TRBD1 matches 8 bases. Germline values: CDR1 LNHDA, CDR2 SQIVND (reference sequence). This CDR3 contains 14 residues. V dropped 3 bases and J dropped 4; count of bases not matched to a gene: 4. The CDR3: CASSMGQAVTEAFF. In nucleotides, the CDR3 is TGTGCCAGTAGTATGGGACAGGCAGTCACTGAAGCTTTCTTT.

The chain couples TRBV27 to TRBJ2-5, with 8 bases fitting TRBD2. The CDR3 contains 14 residues. After removal of 5 bases from V and 4 bases from J, the junction contained 6 bases not matched to a gene. Germline CDR1 and CDR2: MNHEY and SMNVEV (reference sequence). CDR3 amino acids: CASSEGTRGETQYF. CDR3 DNA sequence: TGTGCCAGCAGTGAAGGGACTAGGGGAGAGACCCAGTACTTC.

This clone was observed a single time. The V gene is TRBV14, the J gene TRBJ1-1; 9 nucleotides agree with TRBD1. The CDR3 contains 14 residues. After removal of 4 bases from V and 1 base from J, the junction contained 1 base not matched to a gene. The germline V gene encodes CDR1 SGHDN and CDR2 FVKESK. The CDR3 DNA reads TGTGCCAGCAGCCGACAGGGGGGGAACACTGAAGCTTTCTTT. It specifies CASSRQGGNTEAFF.

The CDR3 reads CASSPPGQASNEQFF. CDR3 coding DNA: TGCGCCAGCAGCCCCCCGGGACAAGCATCGAATGAGCAGTTCTTC. The V and J genes are TRBV4-1 and TRBJ2-1; a weak D match, TRBD1 (6 bases). The CDR3 length is 15 residues. Germline V CDR1 and CDR2: MGHRA, YSYEKL. Trimming stripped 4 bases from V and 7 bases from J, with 17 bases between.

CDR3: CASSPFEGYGYTF. The CDR3 DNA sequence: TGTGCCAGCAGTCCATTTGAGGGCTATGGCTACACCTTC. The gene calls are TRBV6-5 and TRBJ1-2; D is undetermined. Germline V gene sequence: CDR1 MNHEY, CDR2 SVGAGI. V was pared by 5 bases and J by 4 bases, with 11 bases between. The CDR3 covers 13 residues.

The V call is TRBV6-5, the J call TRBJ2-7, with D perhaps TRBD2 (6 bases). Per germline, CDR1 MNHEY and CDR2 SVGAGI. V dropped 6 bases and J dropped 0 bases, with 12 bases sitting between them. This CDR3 is built from 14 residues. Here the CDR3 DNA reads TGTGCCAGCAGGGGGGGTTTTATCTCCTACGAGCAGTACTTC. Its translation: CASRGGFISYEQYF.

This chain links TRBV6-2 or TRBV6-3 with TRBJ1-5; TRBD1 is a possible D gene (5 bases). Germline CDR1 is MNHEY and CDR2 is SVGEGT. With 0 bases removed from V and 0 bases from J, the gap between germline ends came to 9 bases. This CDR3 has 16 amino acids. The CDR3 is CASSYSGGISNQPQHF. The DNA for the CDR3 is TGTGCCAGCAGTTACTCCGGGGGGATTAGCAATCAGCCCCAGCATTTT.

This rearrangement joins TRBV9 to TRBJ1-1; a weak D match, TRBD1 (6 bases). CDR1 and CDR2 (germline): SGDLS, YYNGEE. V shed 0 bases and J shed 10 bases, with 19 bases lying between them. This CDR3 region has 15 residues. The CDR3 DNA reads TGTGCCAGCAGCGTAGAGTACAGGGAGGGCTGGCGAGCTTTCTTT. Encoded protein: CASSVEYREGWRAFF.

The J gene is TRBJ2-7, the V gene TRBV7-3; 9 positions agree with TRBD1. Germline V gene sequence: CDR1 SGHTA, CDR2 FQGTGA. After removal of 5 bases from V and 4 bases from J, the junction contained 6 bases not matched to a gene. The CDR3 length is 14 residues. CDR3 DNA: TGTGCCAGCAGCCACGGCGGGACAGGGTACGAGCAGTACTTC. It is translated as CASSHGGTGYEQYF.

This CDR3 reads CASSLWGGVGQPQHF. The CDR3, as DNA: TGTGCCAGCAGCTTATGGGGAGGAGTTGGGCAGCCCCAGCATTTT. The chain links TRBV11-2 to TRBJ1-5; D not resolved. Germline CDR1 SGHAT, CDR2 FQNNGV. Deletions cut 2 bases from V and 7 bases from J, with 15 bases between. This CDR3 region has 15 residues.

The rearrangement joins TRBV5-4 to TRBJ1-1, with D uncertain. The germline gives CDR1 SGHNT, CDR2 YYREEE (reference sequence). The CDR3 is 12 amino acids. The V gene lost 3 bases and the J gene lost 0 bases, with 3 bases spanning the gap. The chain's CDR3 is CASSSVNTEAFF. The DNA of the CDR3 is TGTGCCAGCAGCTCCGTGAACACTGAAGCTTTCTTT.

The V gene is TRBV5-1, the J gene TRBJ1-2; 9 bases agree with TRBD1. V lost 4 bases and J lost 6; bases outside the gene matches: 7. Looked up from germline, CDR1 is SGHRS and CDR2 is YFSETQ. CDR3 size: 14 residues. This CDR3 is CASSTGQGLNGYTF. CDR3 DNA: TGCGCCAGCAGCACCGGACAGGGGCTGAATGGCTACACCTTC.

There are many counts of this clone. The V call is TRBV4-2, the J call TRBJ2-3; the match to TRBD2 covers 14 bases. There are 18 residues in the CDR3. Germline V gene data show CDR1 as LGHNA and CDR2 as YNFKEQ. V shed 3 bases, J shed 4 bases, and the junction held 9 bases outside the gene matches. CDR3 protein: CASSHEPTSGGASDTQYF. The CDR3, as DNA: TGTGCCAGCAGCCACGAGCCGACTAGCGGGGGGGCCTCAGATACGCAGTATTTT.

This clone appeared a single time. The chain joins TRBV9 to TRBJ2-5; the match to TRBD1 covers 9 bases. V lost 4 bases and J lost 7; bases outside the gene matches: 8. The germline gives CDR1 SGDLS, CDR2 YYNGEE. The CDR3 extends over 14 amino acids. Here the CDR3 reads CASSPGTGSATQYF. The CDR3 bases are TGTGCCAGCAGCCCCGGGACAGGGTCAGCGACCCAGTACTTC. Filled out from reference TRBV9 and TRBJ2-5, the complete variable domain reads DSGVTQTPKHLITATGQRVTLRCSPRSGDLSVYWYQQSLDQGLQFLIQYYNGEERAKGNILERFSAQQFPDLHSELNLSSLELGDSALYFCASSPGTGSATQYFGPGTRLLVL.